Following are 19 T cell receptor beta chains from one sample sequenced in a study of blood T cells in healthy people across ages. Next came a second PCR, run for 7 to 11 cycles, which used a sample-barcoded 5' primer along with a J-beta primer mix. TCRdb used MiXCR to reprocess the 5' RACE reads, holding one entry per CDR3 protein. In the table there are fewer than 750,000 distinct CDR3 sequences, 45% to 60% of which are singletons. Sequenced: blood. The receptors were sampled from a woman over 75 in good health.

The rearrangement joins TRBV5-1 to TRBJ2-1, with D maybe TRBD1 (5 bases). V gave up 5 bases and J gave up 13 bases, with 22 bases separating them. CDR1 is SGHRS, CDR2 YFSETQ, per germline. The CDR3 is 14 amino acids. CDR3 protein: CASRTGPTVETQFF. Here the CDR3 DNA reads TGCGCCAGCAGAACCGGACCGACAGTGGAGACCCAGTTCTTC.

On this clonotype: This could be a read error, since a much larger clone is one nucleotide away. The chain recombines TRBV3-1 with TRBJ2-1; D uncertain. V lost 1 base and J 12 bases, leaving 13 bases between the germline ends. Germline V lookup: CDR1 LGHDT, CDR2 YNNKEL (reference sequence). The CDR3 totals 13 residues. In nucleotides, the CDR3 is TGTGCCAGCAGCCAAGGTCAGCCGGGTGGGCAGTTCTTC. Translated: CASSQGQPGGQFF.

The chain uses TRBV18 and TRBJ2-7, with D unresolved. The CDR3 extends over 13 amino acids. Trimming shortened V by 6 bases and J by 1 base, and 10 bases separated the two germline ends. In germline, CDR1 is KGHSH, CDR2 LQKENI. The CDR3 nucleotides read TGTGCCAGCTCCCCCGAGAAGTCCTACGAGCAGTACTTC. This sequence encodes CASSPEKSYEQYF.

This clonotype was seen at least ten times. This rearrangement joins TRBV28 to TRBJ2-7; D ambiguous. From germline, CDR1 is MDHEN and CDR2 SYDVKM. The V and J ends lost 8 bases and 1 base respectively, with 15 bases between them. The CDR3 consists of 14 residues. CDR3 loop: CASRAQTASYEQYF. Here the CDR3 DNA reads TGTGCCAGCCGGGCCCAGACGGCTTCCTACGAGCAGTACTTC. Full variable domain (outside the CDR3, taken from reference TRBV28 and TRBJ2-7): DVKVTQSSRYLVKRTGEKVFLECVQDMDHENMFWYRQDPGLGLRLIYFSYDVKMKEKGDIPEGYSVSREKKERFSLILESASTNQTSMYLCASRAQTASYEQYFGPGTRLTVT.

The chain has TRBV20-1 and TRBJ2-5; a weak D match, TRBD2 (7 bases). The CDR3 totals 13 residues. Germline V gene lookup returns CDR1 DFQATT and CDR2 SNEGSKA (reference sequence). Trimming pared 6 bases from V and 3 bases from J, leaving 14 bases between. The DNA for the CDR3 is TGCAGTGCATTTCGAGGGGGGGAAGAGACCCAGTACTTC. It codes for CSAFRGGEETQYF.

For this clonotype: This sequence may be a read error, since a much larger clone differs from it by one base. The chain uses TRBV7-2 and TRBJ2-3; the D is unclear. From germline, CDR1 is SGHTA and CDR2 FQGNSA. CDR3 size: 13 residues. Between the trimmed V and J ends, which lost 4 bases and 5 bases, there was a span of 10 bases. The chain's CDR3 is CASSSERGDTQYF. The CDR3 DNA reads TGTGCCAGCAGCTCCGAACGTGGAGATACGCAGTATTTT.

This clonotype was picked up one time. This may stem from a read error, because a much larger clone lies one nucleotide away. This CDR3 fails to terminate in the conserved phenylalanine or tryptophan, so it likely reflects a read error. The chain employs TRBV27 and TRBJ1-6; D is ambiguous. V lost 6 bases and J lost 4, with 10 bases in between. Germline values: CDR1 MNHEY, CDR2 SMNVEV (reference sequence). CDR3 length equals 14 residues. CDR3 DNA: TGTGCCAGCAGGATAAGAGATTATAATTCACCCCTCCACGTT. Translation: CASRIRDYNSPLHV.

This clonotype occurred many times. The gene calls are TRBV27 and TRBJ1-5, with a tentative D call TRBD1 (5 bases). There are 14 residues in the CDR3. Germline-derived CDR1 and CDR2 are MNHEY and SMNVEV (reference sequence). The ends were cut back, 3 bases at V and 7 bases at J, with 13 bases in the middle. Here the CDR3 DNA reads TGTGCCAGCAGTTTTCGGGGGTACGGACAGCCCCAGCATTTT. Amino acid sequence: CASSFRGYGQPQHF.

There are many counts of this clonotype. The chain uses TRBV12-3 or TRBV12-4 and TRBJ2-6, with D hard to call. Trimming left V 2 bases short and J 4 bases short, with 12 bases between. The CDR3 spans 16 residues. The CDR3 reads CASSLLLRTGANVLTF. Written as DNA, the CDR3 is TGTGCCAGCAGTTTACTCTTGAGGACCGGGGCCAACGTCCTGACTTTC.

The rearrangement uses TRBV5-1 and TRBJ2-4; 8 bases match TRBD1. With V trimmed by 4 bases and J by 3 bases, 9 bases remained unmatched. The CDR3 is made up of 16 amino acids. The germline gives CDR1 SGHRS, CDR2 YFSETQ. DNA for the CDR3: TGCGCCAGCAGCGCCGACAGGGGAAGGGTCAAAAACATTCAGTACTTC. It translates to CASSADRGRVKNIQYF.

This clonotype was found many times. The chain carries TRBV10-2 and TRBJ2-7; D not certain. V dropped 7 bases and J dropped 4 bases, with 8 bases sitting between them. The germline gives CDR1 WSHSY, CDR2 SAAADI. The CDR3 runs 11 residues. CDR3 residues: CASKLGYEQYF. The DNA of the CDR3 is TGCGCCAGCAAGCTGGGGTACGAGCAGTACTTC.

The CDR3 loop reads CASSPTGQGMNTEAFF. CDR3 coding DNA: TGTGCCAGCAGCCCCACGGGACAGGGTATGAACACTGAAGCTTTCTTT. The rearrangement joins TRBV3-1 to TRBJ1-1, with 9 positions matching TRBD1. The CDR3 runs 16 residues. Trimming took 4 bases from V and 0 from J; bases not matched to a gene: 6. CDR1 is LGHDT, CDR2 YNNKEL, per germline (reference sequence).

This clonotype was observed at least ten times. This chain links TRBV20-1 with TRBJ2-5; D unclear. CDR1 and CDR2 (germline): DFQATT, SNEGSKA (reference sequence). The CDR3 runs to 13 residues. Trimming removed 5 bases from V and 2 bases from J, with 12 bases in between. The DNA for the CDR3 is TGCAGTGCTGCTCGAGGTGTGCAAGAGACCCAGTACTTC. Translating gives CSAARGVQETQYF.

V usage is TRBV20-1 and J usage is TRBJ2-7; no firm D call. V lost 3 bases, J lost 3 bases, and 9 bases lay in between. This CDR3 has 12 amino acids. Germline V gene sequence: CDR1 DFQATT, CDR2 SNEGSKA (reference sequence). The CDR3 nucleotides read TGCAGTGCTAGTGGTAGGGTCTACGAGCAGTACTTC. Amino acid sequence: CSASGRVYEQYF.

This chain connects TRBV20-1 to TRBJ2-7, with 9 nucleotides matching TRBD2. The germline V gene encodes CDR1 DFQATT and CDR2 SNEGSKA (reference sequence). The CDR3 loop spans 15 amino acids. Trimming took 3 bases from V and 1 from J; bases not matched to a gene: 7. The DNA of the CDR3 is TGCAGTGCTAGGGGGATAGCGGGGGAATCCTACGAGCAGTACTTC. It is translated as CSARGIAGESYEQYF.

This clonotype was detected many times. CDR3 bases: TGCAGCGTTGTGGGAGCAGCAAACTATGGCTACACCTTC. This encodes CSVVGAANYGYTF. The chain carries TRBV29-1 and TRBJ1-2; D call uncertain. V lost 4 bases and J 2 bases, leaving 11 bases between the germline ends. Germline lookup yields CDR1 SQVTM and CDR2 ANQGSEA. This CDR3 contains 13 residues.

This clonotype was seen repeatedly, ten times or more. This chain joins TRBV15 and TRBJ1-4; D ambiguous. The CDR3 has 15 residues. The V end was cut by 0 bases, the J end by 3 bases, with 8 bases between. Looked up from germline, CDR1 is LNHNV and CDR2 is YYDKDF (reference sequence). The CDR3 reads CATSRDTRANEKLFF. The CDR3, as DNA: TGTGCCACCAGCAGAGATACCCGAGCTAATGAAAAACTGTTTTTT.

The V and J genes are TRBV7-2 and TRBJ1-5, with 9 bases fitting TRBD1. There are 15 residues in the CDR3. Germline CDR1 reads SGHTA; CDR2 reads FQGNSA. V was pared by 5 bases and J by 1 base, with 3 bases of the junction left unmatched. CDR3 amino acids: CASSGTGGSNQPQHF. CDR3 DNA: TGTGCCAGCAGCGGAACAGGGGGCAGCAATCAGCCCCAGCATTTT.

V is TRBV29-1 and J is TRBJ1-4; possibly TRBD1 for D (6 bases). Trimming left V 6 bases short and J 3 bases short, with 14 bases between. Germline V gene data show CDR1 as SQVTM and CDR2 as ANQGSEA. CDR3 length: 14 amino acids. CDR3 amino acids: CSVNKDSSNEKLFF. DNA of the CDR3: TGCAGCGTAAACAAGGACAGCTCTAATGAAAAACTGTTTTTT.